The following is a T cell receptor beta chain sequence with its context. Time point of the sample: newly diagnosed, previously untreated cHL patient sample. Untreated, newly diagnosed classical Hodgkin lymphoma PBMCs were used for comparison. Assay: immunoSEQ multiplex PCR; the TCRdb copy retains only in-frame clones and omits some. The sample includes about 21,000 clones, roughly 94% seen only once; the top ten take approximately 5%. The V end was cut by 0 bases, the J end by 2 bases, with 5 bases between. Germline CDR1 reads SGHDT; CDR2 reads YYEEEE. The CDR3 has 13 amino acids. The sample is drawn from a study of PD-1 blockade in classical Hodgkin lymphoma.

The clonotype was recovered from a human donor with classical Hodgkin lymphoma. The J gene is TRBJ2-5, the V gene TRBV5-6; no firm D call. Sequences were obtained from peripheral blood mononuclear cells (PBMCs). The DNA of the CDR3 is TGTGCCAGCAGCTTGGATGATCAAGAGACCCAGTACTTC. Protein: CASSLDDQETQYF.